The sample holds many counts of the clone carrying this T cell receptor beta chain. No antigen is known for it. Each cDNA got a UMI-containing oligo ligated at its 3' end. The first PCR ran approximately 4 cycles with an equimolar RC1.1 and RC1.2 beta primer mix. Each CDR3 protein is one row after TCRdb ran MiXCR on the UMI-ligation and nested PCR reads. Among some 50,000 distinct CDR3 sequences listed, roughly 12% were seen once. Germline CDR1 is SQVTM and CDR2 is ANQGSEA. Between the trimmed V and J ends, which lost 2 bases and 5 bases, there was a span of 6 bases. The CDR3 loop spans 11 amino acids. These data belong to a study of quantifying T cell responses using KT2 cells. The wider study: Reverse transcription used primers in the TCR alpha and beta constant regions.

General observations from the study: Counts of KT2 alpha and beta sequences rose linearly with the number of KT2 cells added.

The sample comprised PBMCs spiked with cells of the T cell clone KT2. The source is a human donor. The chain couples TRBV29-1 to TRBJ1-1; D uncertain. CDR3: CSVELGTEAFF. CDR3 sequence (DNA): TGCAGCGTTGAACTAGGGACTGAAGCTTTCTTT.